These 9 T cell receptor beta chains were sequenced from one sample in a study of sequential checkpoint blockade in melanoma. Profiling relied on immunoSEQ multiplex PCR, and the TCRdb table lists in-frame clones only, not all of them. Of approximately 37,000 clones in the sample, roughly 32% were seen once. Indicated treatment: randomized to nivolumab then ipilimumab (arm A) or the reverse (arm B). Sequences were derived from tumor tissue (inferred from file names), sampled from a patient given nivolumab and ipilimumab in sequence. Receptor source: a human donor with melanoma.

The V gene is TRBV5-1, the J gene TRBJ2-1, with D possibly being TRBD1 or TRBD2 (6 bases each). CDR1 and CDR2 from the germline V gene are SGHRS and YFSETQ. The CDR3 loop spans 16 amino acids. The germline V and J ends were trimmed by 1 base and 6 bases, with 17 bases remaining between them. Here the CDR3 reads CASSLMGASVGNEQFF. The DNA for the CDR3 is TGCGCCAGCAGCTTGATGGGGGCTAGCGTCGGCAATGAGCAGTTCTTC.

This clone turned up a few times. The chain employs TRBV11-3 and TRBJ2-3; maybe TRBD2 (7 bases). V lost 2 bases and J lost 0, with 12 bases in between. This CDR3 comprises 16 residues. Germline CDR1 and CDR2: SGHNT and YENEEA. The DNA for the CDR3 is TGTGCCAGCAGCTTAATAGGGGGAGGGAGCACAGATACGCAGTATTTT. Translating gives CASSLIGGGSTDTQYF.

The chain is built from TRBV5-1 and TRBJ2-7; D gene ambiguous. CDR3 length: 14 residues. The germline CDR1 and CDR2 sequences are SGHRS and YFSETQ. Trimming pared 0 bases from V and 3 bases from J, leaving 10 bases between. The CDR3 region is CASSLGSMRYEQYF. The CDR3, as DNA: TGCGCCAGCAGCTTGGGCTCCATGCGCTACGAGCAGTACTTC.

The chain joins TRBV19 to TRBJ1-2, with 7 bases matching TRBD1. This CDR3 contains 12 residues. Germline V gene sequence: CDR1 LNHDA, CDR2 SQIVND (reference sequence). Trimming cost V 6 bases and J 8 bases; bases outside gene matches: 6. The CDR3 sequence is CASRGDRAGYTF. The CDR3 DNA reads as TGTGCCAGTAGGGGAGACAGGGCGGGCTACACCTTC. The entire variable domain, with the rest obtained from reference TRBV19 and TRBJ1-2, is as follows: DGGITQSPKYLFRKEGQNVTLSCEQNLNHDAMYWYRQDPGQGLRLIYYSQIVNDFQKGDIAEGYSVSREKKESFPLTVTSAQKNPTAFYLCASRGDRAGYTFGSGTRLTVV.

This clone appeared many times. Different DNA sequences within this sample yield the same CDR3. CDR3 sequence (DNA): TGTGCCAGCAGCCCTCGACAGGGGACTAATGAAAAACTGTTTTTT. Its translation is CASSPRQGTNEKLFF. This sequence joins TRBV11-3 and TRBJ1-4; 8 positions match TRBD1. The CDR3 is 15 residues long. The junction had 4 bases not matched to a gene; V was cut back by 5 bases and J by 2 bases. CDR1 is SGHNT, CDR2 YENEEA, per germline.

The rearrangement links TRBV6-7 to TRBJ2-1; no clear D. TRBV6-7 is assigned to the ORF class and has an uncertain function. V lost 6 bases and J lost 8, with 8 bases in between. The CDR3 totals 11 residues. CDR3 sequence (DNA): TGTGCCAGCAGAGACCGAGATGAGCAGTTCTTC. Translating it yields CASRDRDEQFF.

The rearrangement joins TRBV5-1 to TRBJ2-2; tentative D call: TRBD1 (5 bases). Trimming stripped 0 bases from V and 2 bases from J, with 8 bases between. Germline CDR1 and CDR2: SGHRS and YFSETQ. The CDR3 sequence is 15 residues long. The CDR3 loop reads CASSLAGFNTGELFF. As DNA, the CDR3 is TGCGCCAGCAGCTTGGCAGGGTTTAACACCGGGGAGCTGTTTTTT.

The rearrangement uses TRBV11-3 and TRBJ2-1; 11 positions agree with TRBD2. CDR3 length equals 15 residues. The ends lost 1 base at V and 9 bases at J; junction bases unmatched: 5. Germline CDR1 SGHNT, CDR2 YENEEA. Here the CDR3 reads CASSLGSGRVGEQFF. CDR3 DNA: TGTGCCAGCAGCTTAGGTAGCGGGAGGGTTGGTGAGCAGTTCTTC.

The V and J genes are TRBV19 and TRBJ2-7, with D tentatively TRBD1 (5 bases). V lost 7 bases, J lost 1 base, and 17 bases lay in between. The CDR3 runs to 15 residues. CDR1 and CDR2 (germline): LNHDA, SQIVND (reference sequence). CDR3 DNA: TGTGCCAGTACCCCAAAGGGGCACGGTTCCTACGAGCAGTACTTC. Amino acids: CASTPKGHGSYEQYF.